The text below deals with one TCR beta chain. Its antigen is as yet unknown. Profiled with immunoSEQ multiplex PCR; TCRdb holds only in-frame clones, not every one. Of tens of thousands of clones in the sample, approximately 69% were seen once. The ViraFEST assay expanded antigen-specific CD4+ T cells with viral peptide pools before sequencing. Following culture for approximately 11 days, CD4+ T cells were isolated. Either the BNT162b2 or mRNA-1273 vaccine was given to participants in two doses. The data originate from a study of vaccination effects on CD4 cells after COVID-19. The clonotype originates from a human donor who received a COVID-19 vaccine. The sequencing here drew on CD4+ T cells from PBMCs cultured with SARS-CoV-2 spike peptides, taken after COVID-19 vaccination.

The DNA of the CDR3 is TGTGCCAGCAGCTTAGAATCACTGGGATCCTCCTACGAGCAGTACTTC. It codes for CASSLESLGSSYEQYF. The V gene is TRBV7-2, the J gene TRBJ2-7; unclear D gene. The CDR3 is 16 amino acids. V was pared by 1 base and J by 0 bases, with 13 bases between. The V gene's germline CDR1 is SGHTA and CDR2 FQGNSA.